A selection of T cell receptor beta chains follows, all from one sample in a study of shared clonotypes between healthy human individuals. Measured with immunoSEQ multiplex PCR; TCRdb has only the in-frame clones, and not every one. The sample lists roughly 640,000 clones, about 74% occurring once. Input material: memory CD4+ T cells sorted from blood. The receptor source for this set is a woman aged 30 to 39 in good health. CDR3s include the opening cysteine and the closing phenylalanine or tryptophan. The order of the fields is V gene, CDR3 protein.

>TRBV27
CASSSAGANVLTF
>TRBV11-2
CASSLGGLAGWETQYF
>TRBV19
CASSIAGGLKSEAFF
>TRBV18
CASSPILVRGLSEAFF
>TRBV6-5
CASRYGLTGVNTEAFF
>TRBV2
CASSAGGGAPGELFF
>TRBV5-4
CASSSTLNTEAFF
>TRBV7-2
CASSPGGGLVAYEQYF
>TRBV7-6
CASRRGTGANEQFF
>TRBV5-1
CASSLAVGRDGYTF
>TRBV18
CASSPPGRTTGELFF
>TRBV7-3
CASSLVGYEQYF
>TRBV7-8
CASSLVAGGPYEQYF
>TRBV30
CAWRVDRGVLGTGELFF
>TRBV27
CASSAARLVSHYSNQPQHF